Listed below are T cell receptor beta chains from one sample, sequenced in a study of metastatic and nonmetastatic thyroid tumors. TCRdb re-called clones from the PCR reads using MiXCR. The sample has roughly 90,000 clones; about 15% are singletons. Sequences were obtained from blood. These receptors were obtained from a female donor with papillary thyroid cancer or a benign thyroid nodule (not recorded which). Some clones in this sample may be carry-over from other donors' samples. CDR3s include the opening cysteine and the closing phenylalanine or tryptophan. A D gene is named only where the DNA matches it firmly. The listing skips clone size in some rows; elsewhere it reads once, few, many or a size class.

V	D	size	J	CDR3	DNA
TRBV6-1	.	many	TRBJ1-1	CASRRGGADLDTEAFF	TGTGCCAGCAGGCGAGGGGGGGCCGATCTCGACACTGAAGCTTTCTTT
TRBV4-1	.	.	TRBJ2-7	CASSREPVQPDEQYF	TGCGCCAGCAGCCGGGAACCGGTACAGCCGGACGAGCAGTACTTC
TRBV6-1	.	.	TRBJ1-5	CASTLSSRQPPHF	TGTGCCAGCACCCTCTCCTCAAGACAGCCCCCCCATTTT
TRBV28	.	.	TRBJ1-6	CANVTYGGEIDSPLHF	TGTGCCAACGTCACCTATGGTGGGGAAATCGATTCACCCCTCCACTTT
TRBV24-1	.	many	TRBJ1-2	CAIFKGGYGYTF	TGTGCCATCTTCAAGGGAGGCTATGGCTACACCTTC
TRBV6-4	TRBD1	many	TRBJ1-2	CASSSTGTGYGYTF	TGTGCCAGCAGTTCTACCGGGACAGGCTATGGCTACACCTTC
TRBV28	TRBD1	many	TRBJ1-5	CASSRGPGQPQHF	TGTGCCAGCAGCAGGGGGCCGGGGCAGCCCCAGCATTTT
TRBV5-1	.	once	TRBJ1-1	CASIPTLTFEAFF	TGCGCCAGCATACCCACCTTAACTTTTGAAGCTTTCTTT
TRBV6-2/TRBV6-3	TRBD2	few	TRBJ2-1	CASSLKSGGSYNEQFF	TGTGCCAGCAGTCTCAAATCGGGGGGATCCTACAATGAGCAGTTCTTC
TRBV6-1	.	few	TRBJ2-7	CASSTLAGYDHYF	TGTGCCAGCAGCACACTAGCAGGCTACGATCATTACTTC
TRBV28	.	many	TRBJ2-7	CASSFTGHSSYEQYF	TGTGCCAGCAGTTTTACAGGTCACTCCTCCTACGAGCAGTACTTC
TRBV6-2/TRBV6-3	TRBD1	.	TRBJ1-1	CANRLQGMNTEAFF	TGTGCCAACAGGTTACAGGGGATGAACACTGAAGCTTTCTTT
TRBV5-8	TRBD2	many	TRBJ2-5	CASSRGEGGETQYF	TGTGCCAGCAGCCGGGGAGAGGGAGGGGAGACCCAGTACTTC
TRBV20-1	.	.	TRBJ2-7	CSARGDISSYEQYF	TGCAGTGCTAGAGGGGACATATCCTCCTATGAGCAGTACTTC
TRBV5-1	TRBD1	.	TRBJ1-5	CASSPGTGNQPQHF	TGCGCCAGCAGCCCAGGGACAGGGAATCAGCCCCAGCATTTT
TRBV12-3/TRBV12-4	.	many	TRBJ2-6	CASSFGASGANVLTF	TGTGCCAGCAGTTTCGGTGCCTCTGGGGCCAACGTCCTGACTTTC
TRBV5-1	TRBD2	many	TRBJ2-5	CASSAGTSGSQETQYF	TGCGCCAGCAGCGCCGGGACTAGCGGGAGTCAAGAGACCCAGTACTTC
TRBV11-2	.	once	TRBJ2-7	CASSLSPGGPYYEQYF	TGTGCCAGCAGCTTATCACCGGGGGGCCCCTACTACGAGCAGTACTTC
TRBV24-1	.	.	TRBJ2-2	CAAEGGNTGELFF	TGTGCGGCCGAGGGAGGGAACACCGGGGAGCTGTTTTTT
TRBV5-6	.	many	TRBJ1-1	CASSLGEVRRLRTEAFF	TGTGCCAGCAGCTTGGGGGAGGTCCGGAGGCTGCGGACTGAAGCTTTCTTT
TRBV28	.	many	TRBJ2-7	CASSSDGDYEQYF	TGTGCCAGCAGTTCCGACGGAGACTACGAGCAGTACTTC
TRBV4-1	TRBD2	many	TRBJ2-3	CASSPERGLVDTQYF	TGCGCCAGCAGCCCCGAGCGGGGGCTGGTAGATACGCAGTATTTT
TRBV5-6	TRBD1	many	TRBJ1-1	CASNRRGEAFF	TGTGCCAGCAACCGCAGGGGGGAAGCTTTCTTT
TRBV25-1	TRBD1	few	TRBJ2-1	CVISERRDRGFDEQFF	TGTGTCATCAGTGAACGGAGAGACAGGGGTTTCGATGAGCAGTTCTTC